Shown below are 28 T cell receptor beta chains from a single sample sequenced in a study of T cell responses to AZD1222 COVID-19 vaccine. Using immunoSEQ multiplex PCR, the repertoire was profiled, and TCRdb retains in-frame clones only, with some absent. The sample has about 180,000 clones; approximately 91% are singletons. This specimen was peripheral blood, taken on day 0 of AZD1222 vaccination. These receptors originate from an adult in good health.

The CDR3 bases are TGTGCCAGCAGTTGGGGTGCTGGCTCTGAAGCTTTCTTT. Its translation: CASSWGAGSEAFF. The chain has TRBV28 and TRBJ1-1; D is uncertain. Germline CDR1 MDHEN, CDR2 SYDVKM. The CDR3 consists of 13 residues. The ends were cut back, 4 bases at V and 6 bases at J, with 12 bases in the middle. The full variable domain, in which reference TRBV28 and TRBJ1-1 provide the parts outside the CDR3, is DVKVTQSSRYLVKRTGEKVFLECVQDMDHENMFWYRQDPGLGLRLIYFSYDVKMKEKGDIPEGYSVSREKKERFSLILESASTNQTSMYLCASSWGAGSEAFFGQGTRLTVV.

The chain carries TRBV7-2 and TRBJ1-3; D may be TRBD1 (5 bases). Deletions cut 4 bases from V and 3 bases from J, with 10 bases between. The germline V gene has CDR1 SGHTA and CDR2 FQGNSA. This CDR3 region has 14 residues. CDR3 DNA: TGTGCCAGCAGCTCTGGGGGTATTGGAAACACCATATATTTT. Its protein product is CASSSGGIGNTIYF.

The chain joins TRBV7-8 to TRBJ2-1, with unresolved D. Per germline, CDR1 SGHVS and CDR2 FQNEAQ. Trimming pared 5 bases from V and 12 bases from J, leaving 23 bases between. This CDR3 region has 15 residues. CDR3 sequence (DNA): TGTGCCAGCAGCCCAGTGGGCACCCGAAGGTCGGGGCAGTTCTTC. Its protein product is CASSPVGTRRSGQFF.

V usage is TRBV6-6 and J usage is TRBJ1-5; D is unclear. Between the trimmed V and J ends, which lost 2 bases and 0 bases, there was a span of 5 bases. Germline CDR1 reads MNHNY; CDR2 reads SVGAGI (reference sequence). There are 14 residues in the CDR3. The CDR3 DNA follows: TGTGCCAGCAGTTACGGGTCTAGCAATCAGCCCCAGCATTTT. It is translated as CASSYGSSNQPQHF.

This clone was seen a few times. Written as DNA, the CDR3 is TGCGCCAGCAGCCAAGATAAAGGAGCCATCGGGGAGCTGTTTTTT. Translation gives CASSQDKGAIGELFF. The chain has TRBV4-1 and TRBJ2-2; no definite D call. Germline V lookup: CDR1 MGHRA, CDR2 YSYEKL. Trimming left V 0 bases short and J 7 bases short, with 12 bases between. There are 15 residues in the CDR3.

The genes are TRBV29-1 and TRBJ2-7; the D gene could be TRBD1 or TRBD2 (5 bases each). Germline-derived CDR1 and CDR2 are SQVTM and ANQGSEA. V was clipped by 6 bases and J by 5 bases, with 14 bases between them. CDR3 size: 12 residues. Here the CDR3 reads CSVHKVGDEQYF. The CDR3 DNA is TGCAGCGTCCATAAGGTGGGGGACGAGCAGTACTTC.

The rearrangement joins TRBV7-9 to TRBJ1-2; unclear D gene. Germline V gives CDR1 SEHNR, CDR2 FQNEAQ (reference sequence). The CDR3 loop spans 14 amino acids. The ends were cut back, 1 base at V and 2 bases at J, with 8 bases in the middle. The DNA of the CDR3 is TGTGCCAGCAGCTTAGAGGGTCTAAACTATGGCTACACCTTC. Amino acid sequence: CASSLEGLNYGYTF.

The V call is TRBV7-9, the J call TRBJ1-1; D is unresolved. Trimming shortened V by 3 bases and J by 1 base, and 6 bases separated the two germline ends. The CDR3 has 13 amino acids. CDR1 and CDR2 from the germline V gene are SEHNR and FQNEAQ (reference sequence). CDR3 bases: TGTGCCAGCAGCTTTGATCCGAACACTGAAGCTTTCTTT. Protein product: CASSFDPNTEAFF.

This clone was detected a few times. The chain links TRBV5-1 to TRBJ1-4; D not resolved. The V and J ends lost 0 bases and 3 bases respectively, with 6 bases between them. Germline assignment: CDR1 SGHRS and CDR2 YFSETQ. This CDR3 has 14 residues. The CDR3 spells CASSLGAPNEKLFF. CDR3 DNA sequence: TGCGCCAGCAGCTTGGGGGCCCCTAATGAAAAACTGTTTTTT.

This chain uses TRBV13 with TRBJ1-5, with D hard to call. CDR3 length equals 14 residues. V was cut by 0 bases and J by 4 bases, with 7 bases left in between. Germline V gene data show CDR1 as PRHDT and CDR2 as FYEKMQ (reference sequence). This CDR3 reads CASSLGLGNQPQHF. CDR3 DNA: TGTGCCAGCAGCTTAGGGCTCGGGAATCAGCCCCAGCATTTT.

V usage is TRBV7-9 and J usage is TRBJ2-7; D may be TRBD1 (6 bases). In germline, CDR1 is SEHNR, CDR2 FQNEAQ (reference sequence). The CDR3 is made up of 12 amino acids. The germline V and J ends were trimmed by 8 bases and 0 bases, with 8 bases remaining between them. The CDR3 DNA follows: TGTGCCAGCGGCAGGGGCTCCTACGAGCAGTACTTC. Protein product: CASGRGSYEQYF.

This clone appeared a single time. This chain joins TRBV7-9 and TRBJ1-2; TRBD1 agrees at 7 bases. V was pared by 5 bases and J by 0 bases, with 9 bases of the junction left unmatched. This CDR3 is built from 16 residues. Germline V gene data show CDR1 as SEHNR and CDR2 as FQNEAQ (reference sequence). CDR3 in DNA: TGTGCCAGCAGCCCAGGACAGGCGGCTACTAACTATGGCTACACCTTC. Translated, it gives CASSPGQAATNYGYTF. Together with reference TRBV7-9 and TRBJ1-2, the CDR3 gives the full variable domain: DTGVSQNPRHKITKRGQNVTFRCDPISEHNRLYWYRQTLGQGPEFLTYFQNEAQLEKSRLLSDRFSAERPKGSFSTLEIQRTEQGDSAMYLCASSPGQAATNYGYTFGSGTRLTVV.

The rearrangement uses TRBV9 and TRBJ2-1, with D possibly being TRBD2 (6 bases). This CDR3 is built from 14 residues. Germline-derived CDR1 and CDR2 are SGDLS and YYNGEE. Trimming shortened V by 6 bases and J by 0 bases, and 10 bases separated the two germline ends. This chain's CDR3 is CASNVGSSYNEQFF. DNA of the CDR3: TGTGCCAGCAACGTCGGGAGCTCCTACAATGAGCAGTTCTTC.

The gene calls are TRBV30 and TRBJ2-6; possible D gene TRBD1, 6 bases. This CDR3 region has 20 residues. Germline V gene sequence: CDR1 GTSNPN, CDR2 SVGIG (reference sequence). Trimming removed 2 bases from V and 0 bases from J, with 23 bases in between. The CDR3 is CAWSPPDSRAWISGANVLTF. The CDR3 DNA is TGTGCCTGGAGTCCTCCGGACAGCCGGGCTTGGATCTCTGGGGCCAACGTCCTGACTTTC.

The V and J genes are TRBV7-8 and TRBJ1-1, with D perhaps TRBD1 (5 bases). The CDR3 is made up of 16 amino acids. The germline CDR1 and CDR2 sequences are SGHVS and FQNEAQ. Trimming removed 5 bases from V and 1 base from J, with 17 bases in between. The CDR3 DNA reads TGTGCCAGCAGCCCCTCTCCGGGACGGACGAACACTGAAGCTTTCTTT. Protein product: CASSPSPGRTNTEAFF.

The chain employs TRBV27 and TRBJ2-7, with 14 nucleotides matching TRBD2. With 5 bases clipped from V and 6 bases from J, the junction kept 6 bases outside the gene matches. This CDR3 contains 15 residues. Germline loops: CDR1 MNHEY, CDR2 SMNVEV (reference sequence). CDR3 sequence reads: CASSPGTSGRREQYF. The CDR3 DNA reads TGTGCCAGCAGTCCCGGGACTAGCGGGAGACGCGAGCAGTACTTC.

This rearrangement joins TRBV9 to TRBJ2-3, with D possibly matching TRBD2 (6 bases). The CDR3 extends over 15 amino acids. Germline loops: CDR1 SGDLS, CDR2 YYNGEE. Between the trimmed V and J ends, which lost 1 base and 6 bases, there was a span of 15 bases. This CDR3 reads CASSVRGTGADTQYF. CDR3 coding DNA: TGTGCCAGCAGCGTACGTGGGACGGGAGCTGATACGCAGTATTTT.

The chain carries TRBV7-9 and TRBJ2-2; the match to TRBD1 covers 9 bases. The CDR3 runs 14 residues. Per the germline V gene, CDR1 is SEHNR and CDR2 is FQNEAQ (reference sequence). V lost 5 bases and J lost 5; bases outside the gene matches: 3. Here the CDR3 reads CASSGTGRTGELFF. The CDR3 DNA is TGTGCCAGCAGCGGGACAGGGAGGACCGGGGAGCTGTTTTTT. Drawing the rest from reference TRBV7-9 and TRBJ2-2, the complete variable domain is DTGVSQNPRHKITKRGQNVTFRCDPISEHNRLYWYRQTLGQGPEFLTYFQNEAQLEKSRLLSDRFSAERPKGSFSTLEIQRTEQGDSAMYLCASSGTGRTGELFFGEGSRLTVL.

In this sample, this clone turned up once. The chain links TRBV6-5 to TRBJ2-1; 7 bases line up with TRBD1. Germline-derived CDR1 and CDR2 are MNHEY and SVGAGI. This CDR3 spans 14 amino acids. Trimming removed 9 bases from V and 6 bases from J; junction bases left unmatched: 11. The CDR3 protein is CASRETGTGNEQFF. The DNA of the CDR3 is TGTGCCAGTCGAGAGACAGGGACGGGCAATGAGCAGTTCTTC.

The rearrangement uses TRBV6-5 and TRBJ1-1, with D unclear. V was trimmed by 6 bases and J by 4 bases, leaving 9 bases between them. CDR1 and CDR2 from the germline V gene are MNHEY and SVGAGI. The length of the CDR3 is 12 residues. The CDR3: CASSKDITEAFF. In nucleotides, the CDR3 is TGTGCCAGCAGCAAAGACATCACTGAAGCTTTCTTT.

The chain couples TRBV5-6 to TRBJ1-3, with a weak D call TRBD1 (5 bases). Germline V gene data show CDR1 as SGHDT and CDR2 as YYEEEE. V was pared by 0 bases and J by 2 bases, with 9 bases between. The CDR3 contains 15 residues. The CDR3, as DNA: TGTGCCAGCAGCTTGGACCCGGGGGCTGGAAACACCATATATTTT. Translation gives CASSLDPGAGNTIYF.

The chain couples TRBV18 to TRBJ1-1; no clear D gene. The germline CDR1 and CDR2 sequences are KGHSH and LQKENI. The CDR3 has 14 residues. The V gene lost 1 base and the J gene lost 1 base, with 7 bases spanning the gap. CDR3 bases: TGTGCCAGCTCACCACAAAGTAGGAACACTGAAGCTTTCTTT. Protein product: CASSPQSRNTEAFF.

J is TRBJ1-1 and V is TRBV19; maybe TRBD1 (6 bases). Germline V gives CDR1 LNHDA, CDR2 SQIVND (reference sequence). Trimming left V 5 bases short and J 4 bases short, with 14 bases between. The CDR3 runs 14 residues. This CDR3 is CASSVGGAGTEAFF. The CDR3, as DNA: TGTGCCAGTAGTGTCGGGGGGGCGGGCACTGAAGCTTTCTTT.

The chain carries TRBV11-2 and TRBJ2-1; D might be TRBD1 or TRBD2, each matching 5 bases. Deletions cut 5 bases from V and 0 bases from J, with 14 bases between. Germline V gives CDR1 SGHAT, CDR2 FQNNGV. CDR3 length equals 16 residues. CDR3 protein: CASSGRDASSYNEQFF. CDR3 DNA sequence: TGTGCCAGCAGCGGAAGGGACGCGAGCTCCTACAATGAGCAGTTCTTC.

CDR3 amino acids: CASSQDQPGLATHNEQFF. CDR3 sequence (DNA): TGTGCCAGCAGCCAAGATCAACCGGGTCTCGCGACCCACAATGAGCAGTTCTTC. The J gene is TRBJ2-1, the V gene TRBV3-1 (or the pseudogene TRBV3-2); D not resolved. This CDR3 region has 18 residues. Germline assignment: CDR1 LGHDT and CDR2 YNNKEL (reference sequence). Trimming stripped 0 bases from V and 5 bases from J, with 20 bases between.

V gene TRBV7-9 combines with J gene TRBJ2-5, with 8 positions matching TRBD2. The trim removed 5 bases at V and 5 bases at J, leaving 7 bases unmatched. The CDR3 is 14 residues long. Per the germline V gene, CDR1 is SEHNR and CDR2 is FQNEAQ (reference sequence). CDR3 region: CASSQDGGGETQYF. The DNA for the CDR3 is TGTGCCAGCAGCCAGGACGGCGGGGGGGAGACCCAGTACTTC. Supplemented by reference TRBV7-9 and TRBJ2-5, the full variable domain reads DTGVSQNPRHKITKRGQNVTFRCDPISEHNRLYWYRQTLGQGPEFLTYFQNEAQLEKSRLLSDRFSAERPKGSFSTLEIQRTEQGDSAMYLCASSQDGGGETQYFGPGTRLLVL.

The V and J genes are TRBV6-5 and TRBJ2-1; weak D call: TRBD2 (5 bases). This CDR3 has 13 residues. The germline gives CDR1 MNHEY, CDR2 SVGAGI. The V gene lost 10 bases and the J gene lost 16 bases, with 26 bases spanning the gap. The CDR3 region has the DNA TGTGCCACCGCGGACGGGGAAGTGCTTAGCCGCTTCTTC. This gives the protein CATADGEVLSRFF.

The chain employs TRBV5-8 and TRBJ1-3; D gene uncertain. This CDR3 has 17 residues. Per the germline V gene, CDR1 is SGHTS and CDR2 is YDEGEE. The germline V and J ends were trimmed by 0 bases and 0 bases, with 13 bases remaining between them. The CDR3 DNA reads TGTGCCAGCAGCTTGGGGTTGGTCAGTACCTCTGGAAACACCATATATTTT. This encodes CASSLGLVSTSGNTIYF.